This TCR beta chain was identified during a study of blood T cells in healthy people across ages. Study outcomes and limitations: It was held that the diversity estimates obtained from one million T cells were underestimates.

Combining a sample-barcoded 5' primer with a J-beta primer mix, a second PCR ran for roughly 6 to 11 cycles. TCRdb called the 5' RACE reads again in MiXCR, with one record for every CDR3 protein. The sample lists about 760,000 distinct CDR3 sequences, 56% occurring once. The CDR3 runs to 14 residues. Germline V CDR1 and CDR2: SGHVS, FQNEAQ. V dropped 5 bases and J dropped 0; count of bases not matched to a gene: 3. Of note for this clonotype: The antigen remains unidentified.

The chain joins TRBV7-8 to TRBJ2-7, with 8 bases identical to TRBD1. Sequencing was carried out using blood. The TCR originated in a man between 40 and 49 years old in good health. This CDR3 is CASSGGQASYEQYF. The CDR3 nucleotides read TGTGCCAGCAGCGGGGGACAGGCCTCCTACGAGCAGTACTTC.